This entry describes one T cell receptor beta chain. The sample comes from a study of blood T cell repertoires in COVID-19. The wider study: Material from acute and convalescent COVID-19 was sourced from the United States, Italy and Spain. PBMCs, B-cell-depleted T cells, or T cells provided the cDNA or gDNA that made up the material.

Produced via immunoSEQ multiplex PCR; TCRdb's table is partial and in-frame only. Of roughly 80,000 clones in the sample, roughly 80% were seen once. The sample comprised peripheral blood. The sequence derives from a human donor in a cohort sampled during active COVID-19.

In DNA form, the CDR3 reads TGTGCCATTCATCCGACAGGGAAGAACCTCTACGAGCAGTACTTC. Protein product: CAIHPTGKNLYEQYF. The chain couples TRBV6-6 to TRBJ2-7; 7 nucleotides align to TRBD1. Germline CDR1 MNHNY, CDR2 SVGAGI (reference sequence). This CDR3 is 15 amino acids long. J lost 3 bases, V lost 10 bases, and 15 bases had no gene match.